This T cell receptor beta chain originates from a study of PD-1 blockade in mismatch repair-deficient tumors. Whole-study context: Patients had approximately 13 mismatch repair-deficient cancer types and were previously treated and progressing.

The CDR3 sequence is 13 residues long. Germline lookup yields CDR1 LGHNA and CDR2 YSLEER. V was trimmed by 4 bases and J by 4 bases, leaving 10 bases between them. Mismatch repair deficiency was confirmed in all patients, by PCR or immunohistochemistry. The TCR-sequenced patients were a few responders to pembrolizumab. This clone was seen once. The antigen remains unidentified. Other DNA sequences of this sample code for an identical CDR3. Some clones are missing from TCRdb's copy, which holds only in-frame ones; the method was immunoSEQ multiplex PCR. This table has fewer than 45,000 clones, roughly 81% appearing once. Study-wide results and caveats: Rapid post-treatment expansion, then contraction, generally preceding radiologic response, marked tumor-resident clones.

The chain has TRBV4-3 and TRBJ1-1; no reliable D call. The sample was peripheral blood, taken 76 weeks after starting pembrolizumab. The sequence was collected from an adult with mismatch repair-deficient cancer. CDR3 in DNA: TGCGCCAGCAGCCGAGAGGGAAGCACTGAAGCTTTCTTT. Its translation is CASSREGSTEAFF.